One TCR beta chain is described in this entry. No antigen is known for it. The V gene's germline CDR1 is LNHDA and CDR2 SQIVND (reference sequence). Trimming stripped 3 bases from V and 4 bases from J, with 9 bases between. The length of the CDR3 is 13 residues. The data stem from a study of cytomegalovirus exposure and HLA in healthy donors. Overall study findings and caveats: Confirmation was obtained in vitro that a few CMV-associated chains are specific for CMV antigens.

The primer mix had 60 Vbeta and 13 Jbeta primers. Original data processing: In a later analysis, the count reached some 75 million unique TCR beta chains, with roughly 12 million shared. Repertoires were generated with immunoSEQ multiplex PCR, while TCRdb's copy carries only in-frame clones and drops some. The DNA gave D and trimming, while V, J and clone size come from that table. This sample has 150,000 to 200,000 clones, with roughly 79% found just once. The chain joins TRBV19 to TRBJ1-2; weak D call: TRBD1 (6 bases). This TCR came from a woman in her 30s in good health and CMV-seropositive. The sample comprised PBMCs. As DNA, the CDR3 is TGTGCCAGTAGTATCGGACAGCTCTATGGCTACACCTTC. Its protein is CASSIGQLYGYTF.